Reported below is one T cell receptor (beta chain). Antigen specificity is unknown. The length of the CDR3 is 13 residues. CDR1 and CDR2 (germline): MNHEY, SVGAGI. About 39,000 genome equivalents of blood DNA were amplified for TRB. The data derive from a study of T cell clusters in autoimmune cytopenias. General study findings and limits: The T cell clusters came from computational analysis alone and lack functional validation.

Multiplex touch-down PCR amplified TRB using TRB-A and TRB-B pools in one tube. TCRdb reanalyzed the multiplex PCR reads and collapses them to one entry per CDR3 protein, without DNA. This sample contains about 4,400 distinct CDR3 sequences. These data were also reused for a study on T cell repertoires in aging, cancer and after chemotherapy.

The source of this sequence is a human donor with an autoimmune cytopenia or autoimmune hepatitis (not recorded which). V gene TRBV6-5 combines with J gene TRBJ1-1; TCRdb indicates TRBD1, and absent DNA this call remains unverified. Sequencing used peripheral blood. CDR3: CASSFGGNTEAFF.